The T cell receptor beta chain described here comes from a study of cytomegalovirus exposure and HLA in healthy donors. Germline lookup yields CDR1 MDHEN and CDR2 SYDVKM. The CDR3 contains 18 residues. V lost 6 bases, J lost 2 bases, and 23 bases lay in between. The PCR made use of 60 Vbeta and 13 Jbeta primers. Measured with immunoSEQ multiplex PCR; TCRdb has only the in-frame clones, and not every one. The top ten hold about 4.5% of the sample, which has approximately 110,000 clones, 73% seen once. The material sequenced was PBMCs. The source of this sequence is a man in his fifties or sixties in good health and CMV-seropositive. The chain joins TRBV28 to TRBJ1-3, with D unclear. DNA of the CDR3: TGTGCCAGCAGCCCTGCGGTAGGGAGCGTCCCCACTGGAAACACCATATATTTT. Residues: CASSPAVGSVPTGNTIYF.